This T cell receptor (beta chain) was sequenced in a study of radiation and T cells in renal cell carcinoma. Turning to the study itself: Nephrectomy followed 15 Gy stereotactic body radiation by 4 weeks. General observations from the study: In blood, top tumor clones expanded by 2 weeks, shrinking by 4. Without pretreatment biopsies, baseline tumor clonotype presence was undetermined.

Deletions cut 4 bases from V and 3 bases from J, with 11 bases between. The CDR3 sequence is 15 residues long. Germline assignment: CDR1 SGHRS and CDR2 YFSETQ. As for this clone: Its antigen is as yet unknown.

The time point denotes: baseline pretreatment blood. Treatment described: 15 Gy SBRT to primary tumor, nephrectomy 4 weeks later. Serial blood draws occurred at baseline and 2 and 4 weeks post-SBRT. Profiling relied on immunoSEQ multiplex PCR, and the TCRdb table lists in-frame clones only, not all of them. The repertoire holds approximately 150,000 clones, with 70% to 90% as singletons. The rearrangement links TRBV5-1 to TRBJ2-6, with no clear D. This TCR came from a woman aged 45-60 years with renal cell carcinoma. The material was blood, obtained from a patient whose treatment included radiotherapy and nephrectomy. Here the CDR3 reads CASSPHSSGANVLTF. CDR3 coding DNA: TGCGCCAGCAGCCCACATAGTAGTGGGGCCAACGTCCTGACTTTC.